The next 28 T cell receptor beta chains were all read from a single sample in a study of cytomegalovirus exposure and HLA in healthy donors. Vbeta (60) and Jbeta (13) primers were used in the PCR. TCRdb keeps only in-frame clones here, not all; method: immunoSEQ multiplex PCR. The sample has roughly 80,000 clones, around 60% seen once. Sequenced: PBMCs. The receptors here all came from a male donor in good health and CMV-seropositive.

This clone was detected a few times. This chain links TRBV19 with TRBJ1-3; D is unresolved. Germline assignment: CDR1 LNHDA and CDR2 SQIVND (reference sequence). The ends were cut back, 5 bases at V and 0 bases at J, with 20 bases in the middle. This CDR3 comprises 18 residues. The chain's CDR3 is CASSLGWRGRSSGNTIYF. In DNA form, the CDR3 reads TGTGCCAGTAGTCTTGGTTGGCGGGGTCGCAGCTCTGGAAACACCATATATTTT.

This clone turned up a few times. CDR3 region: CASSSSGVSGELFF. Here the CDR3 DNA reads TGTGCCAGCAGTTCCAGCGGGGTGAGCGGGGAGCTGTTTTTT. This chain links TRBV6-5 with TRBJ2-2, with 7 nucleotides matching TRBD2. The CDR3 runs 14 residues. Per the germline V gene, CDR1 is MNHEY and CDR2 is SVGAGI. With V trimmed by 4 bases and J by 7 bases, 6 bases remained unmatched.

There are a few counts of this clone. The chain carries TRBV7-2 and TRBJ2-3; TRBD1 might be the D (7 bases). Trimming pared 5 bases from V and 2 bases from J, leaving 14 bases between. CDR1 is SGHTA and CDR2 is FQGNSA in the germline V gene. The CDR3 totals 15 residues. CDR3 sequence reads: CASSPGDRYTDTQYF. CDR3 nucleotide sequence: TGTGCCAGCAGCCCGGGGGACAGATACACAGATACGCAGTATTTT.

In its sample, this clone was seen once. J is TRBJ2-3 and V is TRBV7-3; 12 positions agree with TRBD2. CDR3 length equals 14 residues. J lost 6 bases, V lost 5 bases, and 3 bases had no gene match. In germline, CDR1 is SGHTA, CDR2 FQGTGA. The CDR3 DNA reads as TGTGCCAGCAGCCCCGGGACTAGCGGGGATACGCAGTATTTT. The encoded protein is CASSPGTSGDTQYF.

The chain links TRBV5-4 to TRBJ2-1, with D possibly being TRBD1 (6 bases). V was clipped by 4 bases and J by 11 bases, with 16 bases between them. CDR3 length equals 13 residues. Germline V CDR1 and CDR2: SGHNT, YYREEE (reference sequence). The CDR3 sequence: CASSPGHLPKQFF. In DNA form, the CDR3 reads TGTGCCAGCAGCCCGGGACACCTCCCCAAGCAGTTCTTC.

The V gene is TRBV11-3, the J gene TRBJ2-2, with D possibly matching TRBD1 (7 bases). This CDR3 contains 17 residues. V was pared by 2 bases and J by 1 base, with 14 bases between. The germline CDR1 and CDR2 sequences are SGHNT and YENEEA. Here the CDR3 reads CASSLTGVGGNTGELFF. DNA for the CDR3: TGTGCCAGCAGCTTAACAGGGGTCGGGGGGAACACCGGGGAGCTGTTTTTT.

The gene calls are TRBV15 and TRBJ1-2; 9 positions match TRBD1. V was clipped by 0 bases and J by 5 bases; unmatched bases: 7. The CDR3 is 16 amino acids. CDR1 is LNHNV, CDR2 YYDKDF, per germline (reference sequence). CDR3 residues: CATSRDGRTGAYGYTF. CDR3 nucleotide sequence: TGTGCCACCAGCAGAGATGGAAGGACAGGGGCATATGGCTACACCTTC.

J is TRBJ1-2 and V is TRBV15; D is perhaps TRBD1 (5 bases). The CDR3 spans 12 residues. The germline gives CDR1 LNHNV, CDR2 YYDKDF (reference sequence). The V end lost 2 bases, the J end lost 9 bases, and 10 bases lay between the germline ends. Here the CDR3 reads CATSRWTDSYTF. The DNA for the CDR3 is TGTGCCACCAGCAGATGGACGGACAGCTACACCTTC.

CDR3: CASSTRTSYNEQFF. The CDR3, as DNA: TGTGCCAGCAGTACACGGACTAGCTACAATGAGCAGTTCTTC. The chain couples TRBV28 to TRBJ2-1, with 7 bases that match TRBD2. The J segment lost 3 bases and the V segment lost 5 bases, leaving 4 bases of the junction unmatched. The CDR3 runs 14 residues. The germline V gene has CDR1 MDHEN and CDR2 SYDVKM.

The chain employs TRBV28 and TRBJ1-2; TRBD1 aligns across 11 bases. This CDR3 comprises 16 residues. V trimming: 4 bases; J trimming: 5 bases; junction bases outside the gene matches: 9. From germline, CDR1 is MDHEN and CDR2 SYDVKM. As DNA, the CDR3 is TGTGCCAGCAGTTCAGGACAGGGGGCCCTCAAGTATGGCTACACCTTC. Its protein is CASSSGQGALKYGYTF.

The chain recombines TRBV6-1 with TRBJ2-2; D gene uncertain. The V and J ends lost 2 bases and 6 bases respectively, with 7 bases between them. CDR1 is MNHNS, CDR2 SASEGT, per germline. This CDR3 region has 13 residues. The CDR3 loop is CASSEIASGELFF. The CDR3 DNA is TGTGCCAGCAGTGAAATCGCGTCCGGGGAGCTGTTTTTT.

This chain links TRBV7-2 with TRBJ1-2, with 9 bases identical to TRBD1. V shed 0 bases, J shed 12 bases, and the junction held 14 bases outside the gene matches. Per the germline V gene, CDR1 is SGHTA and CDR2 is FQGNSA. The CDR3 has 16 residues. The CDR3 DNA reads TGTGCCAGCAGCTTAGCCCCCCGGACCGACAGGGGGGGGGACACCTTC. Translated, it gives CASSLAPRTDRGGDTF. The variable domain in full, with the rest retrieved from reference TRBV7-2 and TRBJ1-2, is GAGVSQSPSNKVTEKGKDVELRCDPISGHTALYWYRQSLGQGLEFLIYFQGNSAPDKSGLPSDRFSAERTGGSVSTLTIQRTQQEDSAVYLCASSLAPRTDRGGDTFGSGTRLTVV.

This clone was seen just once. The gene calls are TRBV23-1 and TRBJ1-1; D is uncertain. TRBV23-1 has ORF status, its function being uncertain. Trimming took off 8 bases at V and 5 bases at J, with 18 bases between the two ends. The CDR3 length is 14 residues. CDR3 amino acids: CASFRAGVWTEAFF. The CDR3, as DNA: TGCGCCAGCTTCCGCGCCGGGGTTTGGACTGAAGCTTTCTTT.

The V call is TRBV5-8, the J call TRBJ2-7, with D perhaps TRBD1 (6 bases). This CDR3 comprises 15 residues. V lost 3 bases, J lost 1 base, and 14 bases lay in between. Per germline, CDR1 SGHTS and CDR2 YDEGEE. CDR3 DNA: TGTGCCAGCAGCTCCCGGGACACTCCTTCCTACGAGCAGTACTTC. Protein: CASSSRDTPSYEQYF.

V is TRBV28 and J is TRBJ1-5; D gene unclear. This CDR3 region has 15 residues. CDR1 and CDR2 from the germline V gene are MDHEN and SYDVKM. V lost 8 bases and J 0 bases, leaving 14 bases between the germline ends. CDR3 in DNA: TGTGCCAGCGAGAGTGCACAGCATAGCAATCAGCCCCAGCATTTT. This translates into CASESAQHSNQPQHF.

The chain is built from TRBV15 and TRBJ2-1; possible D gene TRBD2, 6 bases. The CDR3 is 17 amino acids. CDR1 and CDR2 (germline): LNHNV, YYDKDF (reference sequence). Trimming stripped 1 base from V and 4 bases from J, with 17 bases between. The chain's CDR3 is CATSRGAGTQIYNEQFF. CDR3 sequence (DNA): TGTGCCACCAGCAGAGGGGCGGGGACCCAAATTTACAATGAGCAGTTCTTC.

J is TRBJ1-2 and V is TRBV6-1; 8 bases are shared with TRBD1. CDR1 is MNHNS and CDR2 is SASEGT in the germline V gene. This CDR3 has 14 amino acids. V lost 4 bases and J lost 3; bases outside the gene matches: 4. CDR3 sequence reads: CASSGDRWDYGYTF. The CDR3 DNA follows: TGTGCCAGCAGTGGGGACAGGTGGGACTATGGCTACACCTTC.

The chain joins TRBV5-4 to TRBJ2-1, with D perhaps matching TRBD2 (5 bases). The CDR3 runs 13 residues. Per germline, CDR1 SGHNT and CDR2 YYREEE (reference sequence). V was pared by 7 bases and J by 0 bases, with 8 bases between. This CDR3 reads CASRRDSYNEQFF. In DNA, the CDR3 is TGTGCCAGCCGACGGGACTCCTACAATGAGCAGTTCTTC.

This chain connects TRBV10-3 to TRBJ2-4; D is possibly TRBD1 (5 bases). The length of the CDR3 is 13 residues. V gave up 4 bases and J gave up 3 bases, with 7 bases separating them. CDR1 and CDR2 from the germline V gene are ENHRY and SYGVKD. The CDR3 region is CAISGGLKNIQYF. The DNA for the CDR3 is TGTGCCATCAGTGGGGGCCTCAAAAACATTCAGTACTTC.

The chain has TRBV6-1 and TRBJ1-2; D is perhaps TRBD1 (5 bases). The CDR3 has 14 amino acids. V gave up 6 bases and J gave up 4 bases, with 15 bases separating them. Germline assignment: CDR1 MNHNS and CDR2 SASEGT. The CDR3 loop reads CASSPGEESYGYTF. The CDR3 nucleotides are TGTGCCAGCAGCCCGGGGGAGGAGAGCTATGGCTACACCTTC.

This clone rates as large (0.1 to 1%). This sample includes further DNA sequences coding for the same CDR3. The chain recombines TRBV7-2 with TRBJ2-5; unclear D gene. Trimming took 5 bases from V and 5 from J, leaving 12 bases between them. The germline V gene has CDR1 SGHTA and CDR2 FQGNSA. This CDR3 contains 13 residues. For the CDR3, the DNA is TGTGCCAGCAGCCCCCCTAGTCAGGAGACCCAGTACTTC. Translated: CASSPPSQETQYF.

V and J are TRBV6-1 and TRBJ1-1; no reliable D call. Germline lookup yields CDR1 MNHNS and CDR2 SASEGT. The CDR3 length is 14 residues. V lost 7 bases and J 4 bases, leaving 16 bases between the germline ends. CDR3 residues: CASTPSRRGTEAFF. In nucleotides, the CDR3 is TGTGCCAGCACTCCGAGTAGGCGGGGCACTGAAGCTTTCTTT.

The V gene is TRBV7-9, the J gene TRBJ2-7; tentative D call: TRBD2 (6 bases). V was pared by 5 bases and J by 6 bases, with 20 bases between. Germline V gene sequence: CDR1 SEHNR, CDR2 FQNEAQ (reference sequence). The CDR3 loop spans 15 amino acids. The CDR3 reads CASSPEGLGIIEQYF. The CDR3 bases are TGTGCCAGCAGCCCGGAGGGTCTAGGGATCATCGAGCAGTACTTC.

The chain recombines TRBV27 with TRBJ1-6; 10 bases line up with TRBD1. CDR3 size: 18 residues. Germline values: CDR1 MNHEY, CDR2 SMNVEV (reference sequence). Trimming removed 6 bases from V and 6 bases from J; junction bases left unmatched: 14. CDR3 residues: CASSLDPGTGVTNSPLHF. CDR3 bases: TGTGCCAGCAGCTTGGACCCCGGGACAGGGGTAACTAATTCACCCCTCCACTTT.

The chain has TRBV9 and TRBJ2-7; the D is unclear. Germline CDR1 SGDLS, CDR2 YYNGEE. This CDR3 contains 13 residues. The germline V and J ends were trimmed by 2 bases and 0 bases, with 6 bases remaining between them. DNA of the CDR3: TGTGCCAGCAGCGTGGCTCCCTCCTACGAGCAGTACTTC. It specifies CASSVAPSYEQYF.

The sample holds a few counts of this clone. The gene calls are TRBV7-2 and TRBJ2-7; D is uncertain. The CDR3 sequence is 14 residues long. The germline CDR1 and CDR2 sequences are SGHTA and FQGNSA. V lost 1 base and J 2 bases, leaving 9 bases between the germline ends. The CDR3 DNA sequence: TGTGCCAGCAGCTTAGATTACAGTGCCTACGAGCAGTACTTC. Its translation: CASSLDYSAYEQYF.

The V call is TRBV6-1, the J call TRBJ1-5; the D is unclear. The CDR3 spans 12 residues. Germline V gene lookup returns CDR1 MNHNS and CDR2 SASEGT. Trimming pared 2 bases from V and 11 bases from J, leaving 10 bases between. The CDR3 coding sequence is TGTGCCAGCAGTGAAAGGCCCCGGGCCCAGCATTTT. Its translation is CASSERPRAQHF.

The CDR3 spells CASSSDPGDYGYTF. As DNA, the CDR3 is TGTGCCAGCAGCTCAGACCCAGGGGACTATGGCTACACCTTC. The chain joins TRBV5-4 to TRBJ1-2; D might be TRBD1 (6 bases). Looked up from germline, CDR1 is SGHNT and CDR2 is YYREEE (reference sequence). The V gene lost 3 bases and the J gene lost 3 bases, with 12 bases spanning the gap. The CDR3 runs to 14 residues.